This T cell receptor beta chain is from a study of cytomegalovirus exposure and HLA in healthy donors. General study findings and limits: Some TCR beta chains (164 of them) were listed as cytomegalovirus-associated. TCR beta V- and J-gene trimming, according to a later analysis, was linked to a missense DCLRE1C variant. Across all donors, roughly uniform sequencing depth was an assumption of the presence/absence analyses.

PCR involved 60 Vbeta and 13 Jbeta primers. Clones were sequenced by immunoSEQ multiplex PCR, and TCRdb holds only the in-frame ones, with some missing. Recorded here are about 70,000 clones; the top ten clones represent about 1.8%. Deletions cut 2 bases from V and 2 bases from J, with 12 bases between. Germline V gives CDR1 MNHEY, CDR2 SVGAGI. CDR3 length equals 15 residues. Remarks on this clone: Antigen specificity is unknown.

The rearrangement links TRBV6-5 to TRBJ1-1, with D tentatively TRBD1 (6 bases). The sequencing sample was made of PBMCs. This receptor was identified in a woman in her 30s in good health and CMV-seronegative. The CDR3: CASSYEGGTNTEAFF. In DNA form, the CDR3 reads TGTGCCAGCAGTTACGAGGGGGGGACCAACACTGAAGCTTTCTTT.